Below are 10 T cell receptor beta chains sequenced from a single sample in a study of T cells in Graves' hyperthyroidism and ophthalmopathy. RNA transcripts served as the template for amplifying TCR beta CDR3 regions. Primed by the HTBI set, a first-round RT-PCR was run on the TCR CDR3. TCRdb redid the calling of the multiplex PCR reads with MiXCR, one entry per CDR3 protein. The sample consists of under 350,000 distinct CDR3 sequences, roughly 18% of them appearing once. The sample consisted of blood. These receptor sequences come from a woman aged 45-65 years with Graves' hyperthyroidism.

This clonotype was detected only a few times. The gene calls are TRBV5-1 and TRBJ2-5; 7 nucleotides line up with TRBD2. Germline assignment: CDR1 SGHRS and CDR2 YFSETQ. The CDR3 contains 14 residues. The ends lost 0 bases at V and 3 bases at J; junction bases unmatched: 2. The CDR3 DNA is TGCGCCAGCAGCTTGGGCGGGAGCGAAGAGACCCAGTACTTC. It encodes CASSLGGSEETQYF.

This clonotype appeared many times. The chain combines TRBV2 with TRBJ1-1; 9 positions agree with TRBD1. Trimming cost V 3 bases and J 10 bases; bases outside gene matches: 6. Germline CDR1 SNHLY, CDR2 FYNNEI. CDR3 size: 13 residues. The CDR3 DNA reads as TGTGCCAGCAGTGAGTTGGACAGGGGTAGAGCTTTCTTT. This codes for CASSELDRGRAFF.

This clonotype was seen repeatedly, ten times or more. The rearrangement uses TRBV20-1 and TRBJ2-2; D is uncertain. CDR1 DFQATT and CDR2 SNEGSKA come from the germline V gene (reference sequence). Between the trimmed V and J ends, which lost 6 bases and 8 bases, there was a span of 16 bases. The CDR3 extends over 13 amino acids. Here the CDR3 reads CSASGLKEGELFF. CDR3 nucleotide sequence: TGCAGTGCCTCGGGTCTTAAGGAGGGGGAGCTGTTTTTT.

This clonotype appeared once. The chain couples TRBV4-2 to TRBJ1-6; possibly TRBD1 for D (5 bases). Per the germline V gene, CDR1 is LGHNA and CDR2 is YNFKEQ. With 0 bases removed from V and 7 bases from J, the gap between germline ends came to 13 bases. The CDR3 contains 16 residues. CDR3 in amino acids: CASSQDGETANSPLHF. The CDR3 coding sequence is TGTGCCAGCAGCCAAGATGGGGAGACAGCAAATTCACCCCTCCACTTT.

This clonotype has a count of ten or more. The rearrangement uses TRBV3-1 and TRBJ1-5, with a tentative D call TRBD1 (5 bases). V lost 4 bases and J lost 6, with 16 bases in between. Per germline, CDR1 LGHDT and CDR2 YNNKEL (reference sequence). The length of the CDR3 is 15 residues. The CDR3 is CASSPSGGDGQPQHF. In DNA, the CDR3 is TGTGCCAGCAGCCCCTCCGGAGGGGATGGTCAGCCCCAGCATTTT. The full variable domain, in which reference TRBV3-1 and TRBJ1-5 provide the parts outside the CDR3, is DTAVSQTPKYLVTQMGNDKSIKCEQNLGHDTMYWYKQDSKKFLKIMFSYNNKELIINETVPNRFSPKSPDKAHLNLHINSLELGDSAVYFCASSPSGGDGQPQHFGDGTRLSIL.

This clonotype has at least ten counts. The CDR3 region is CAWRSGGRQFF. In nucleotides, the CDR3 is TGTGCCTGGAGGAGCGGGGGGAGACAGTTCTTC. The V and J genes are TRBV30 and TRBJ2-1; 9 nucleotides agree with TRBD2. The CDR3 length is 11 residues. The germline V gene encodes CDR1 GTSNPN and CDR2 SVGIG (reference sequence). Trimming cost V 3 bases and J 13 bases; bases outside gene matches: 4.

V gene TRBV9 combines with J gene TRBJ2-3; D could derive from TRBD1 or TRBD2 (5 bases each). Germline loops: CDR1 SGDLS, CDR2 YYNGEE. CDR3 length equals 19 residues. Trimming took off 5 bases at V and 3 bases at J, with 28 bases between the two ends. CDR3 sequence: CASSRTARGRVELTDTQYF. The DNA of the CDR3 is TGTGCCAGCAGTCGTACGGCCCGGGGCAGGGTAGAACTGACAGATACGCAGTATTTT.

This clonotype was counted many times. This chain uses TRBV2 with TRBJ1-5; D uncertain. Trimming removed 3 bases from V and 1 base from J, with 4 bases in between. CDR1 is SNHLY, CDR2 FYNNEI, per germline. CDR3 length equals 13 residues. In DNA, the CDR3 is TGTGCCAGCAGTGAGGGGAGCAATCAGCCCCAGCATTTT. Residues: CASSEGSNQPQHF.

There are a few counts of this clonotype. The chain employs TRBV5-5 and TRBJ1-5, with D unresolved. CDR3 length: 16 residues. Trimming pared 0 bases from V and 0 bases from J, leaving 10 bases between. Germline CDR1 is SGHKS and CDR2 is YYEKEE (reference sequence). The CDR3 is CASSLGGPYSNQPQHF. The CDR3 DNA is TGTGCCAGCAGCTTGGGGGGTCCTTATAGCAATCAGCCCCAGCATTTT.

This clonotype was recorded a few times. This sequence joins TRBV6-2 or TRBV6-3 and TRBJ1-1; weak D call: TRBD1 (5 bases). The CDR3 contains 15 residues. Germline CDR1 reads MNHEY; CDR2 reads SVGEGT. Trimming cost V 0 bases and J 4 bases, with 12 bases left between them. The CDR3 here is CASSYSRWGGTEAFF. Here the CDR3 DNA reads TGTGCCAGCAGTTACTCGAGGTGGGGGGGCACTGAAGCTTTCTTT.